The sequence of this T cell receptor (beta chain) was determined in a study of memory CD4+ T cells and cytomegalovirus serostatus (dated 2019 in TCRdb). As for the study more broadly: A total of roughly 35 healthy Belgian adults, of whom 9 were CMV seropositive and roughly 25 were CMV seronegative, were included in the cohort. CD4+ memory TCRbeta repertoires of a Belgian cohort with known cytomegalovirus serostatus were sequenced in order to replicate a published TCR-based CMV serostatus classifier. Here is what the overall study found, with its caveats: Among the 150 to 200 previously reported CMV-associated TCRbeta sequences, some 70 showed up in the CD4+ memory repertoires, with each one found in between one and five individuals. Only CD4+CD45RO+ memory cells were sequenced, in contrast to the original study, which included naive and memory CD4+ and CD8+ populations. The original-framework classifier achieved a median bootstrapped AUC of about 0.94 with a 95% CI of 0.76-1.00 on the Belgian cohort. CMV serostatus prediction reached a median bootstrapped AUC of 0.95 with the original framework and 0.85 to 0.91 with a US-trained random forest. The results were interpreted as suggesting that the CMV-associated TCR signature is largely present in the CD4+ memory repertoire.

The junction shows trimming of 0 bases on V and 8 bases on J, plus 12 bases between the germline ends. Per the germline V gene, SGHRS is the CDR1 and YFSETQ is the CDR2. Measured from the cysteine to the phenylalanine, the CDR3 is 14 residues long. The retained sequence is limited to the CDR3, 42 bases, with the frame set at the first base. Concerning this clone: Its specific antigen is unknown. Within one base of it there is no much larger clone, and no base qualities were kept.

A FACSAria II was used to sort memory CD4+ T cells, defined as single viable CD3+CD4+CD8-CD45RO+ cells. CMV serostatus was assessed using a Roche Elecsys assay, by which serum IgG against CMV pp150, pp28, p38 and p52 was detected. After thawing, total CD4+ T cells were enriched by positive selection with CD4 magnetic microbeads. The samples came from a different study that was designed specifically to examine the CD4+ T cell memory repertoire. Following standard operating procedures, peripheral blood mononuclear cells were isolated and cryopreserved, while serum was kept at -80 degrees C. The staining relied on CD3-PerCP (BW264/56), CD4-APC (RPA-T4), CD45RO-PE (UCHT1) and CD8-Pacific Orange (3B5) antibodies, and Sytox blue was used to exclude non-viable cells. The Quick-DNA Microprep Kit was used to extract genomic DNA from the sorted cells. TCRbeta DNA was amplified with the immunoSEQ hsTCRbeta kit following the manufacturer's protocol. TCRbeta libraries were sequenced on an Illumina MiSeq instrument. As for the authors' bioinformatics: Removing out-of-frame sequences left 2,204,828 distinct TCRbeta sequences, an average of about 67,000 per individual. Two values were used to score each individual: the count of 150 to 200 previously reported CMV-associated TCRbeta sequences and the total count of productive distinct TCRbeta sequences. A beta-binomial model was reimplemented in Python, and scikit-learn random forests with default parameters were trained on US cohort data. Classifier performance on the Belgian cohort was reported as the median AUC with percentile confidence intervals calculated over 10,000 bootstrap iterations. The immuneACCESS repertoire file appears here via TCRdb, limited to in-frame rearrangements. These files lack a portion of the clones; in checked studies, under half of the deficit traces to unresolved V genes, and the cause of the others is not known. V, J and clone size reflect that table, while D and trimming were determined from the DNA. The sample yields some 95,000 clones; 80% were counted once. 3.6% of the sample goes to the ten largest clones.

The sequence came from an adult in good health and CMV-seropositive. Sequencing input: memory CD4+ T cells from blood. The chain uses TRBV5-1 and TRBJ2-1, with a weak D call of TRBD2 (6 bases match). The CDR3 amino acid sequence is: CASSLGWWEDEQFF. DNA sequence: TGCGCCAGCAGCTTGGGTTGGTGGGAGGATGAGCAGTTCTTC.